This passage covers 21 T cell receptor beta chains from one sample sequenced in a study of blood T cell repertoires in COVID-19 (dated by TCRdb to the early 2020s). The method was the immunoSEQ multiplex PCR assay. TCRdb's version of the immuneACCESS table is confined to in-frame rearrangements and falls short of the full clone set. An unresolved V gene accounts for under half of the shortfall where checked; the remainder is of unknown origin. The sample table contains about 24,000 clones; only one count was recorded for about four fifths of them. The ten top clones hold around 7% of the sample. The specimen was peripheral blood. Receptor source: a middle-aged man with COVID-19, enrolled during active disease.

This rearrangement joins TRBV19 to TRBJ1-1; 8 bases match TRBD1. Germline-derived CDR1 and CDR2 are LNHDA and SQIVND (reference sequence). CDR3 length: 15 amino acids. With V trimmed by 7 bases and J by 2 bases, 9 bases remained unmatched. The CDR3 loop reads CASTPDRARNTEAFF. Written as DNA, the CDR3 is TGTGCCAGTACTCCGGACAGGGCCAGAAACACTGAAGCTTTCTTT. The full variable domain, with the rest looked up from reference TRBV19 and TRBJ1-1, is DGGITQSPKYLFRKEGQNVTLSCEQNLNHDAMYWYRQDPGQGLRLIYYSQIVNDFQKGDIAEGYSVSREKKESFPLTVTSAQKNPTAFYLCASTPDRARNTEAFFGQGTRLTVV.

This clone was observed once. The chain couples TRBV10-1 to TRBJ2-2, with D unclear. This CDR3 region has 13 residues. From germline, CDR1 is WNHNN and CDR2 SYGVQD (reference sequence). Trimming pared 6 bases from V and 3 bases from J, leaving 8 bases between. CDR3 sequence: CASSIADTGELFF. CDR3 sequence (DNA): TGCGCCAGCAGCATAGCAGACACCGGGGAGCTGTTTTTT.

This sequence joins TRBV5-4 and TRBJ2-7, with 7 nucleotides matching TRBD1. The CDR3 has 14 amino acids. The V and J ends lost 4 bases and 0 bases, in that order; junction bases with no gene match: 4. The germline V gene has CDR1 SGHNT and CDR2 YYREEE (reference sequence). The CDR3 DNA reads as TGTGCCAGCAGCCGGGGACAGAGCTCCTACGAGCAGTACTTC. Translated: CASSRGQSSYEQYF.

J is TRBJ1-2 and V is TRBV18, with TRBD1 as a possible D gene (5 bases). Trimming removed 1 base at V and 6 bases at J, with 9 bases between. Germline V lookup: CDR1 KGHSH, CDR2 LQKENI. CDR3 length equals 13 residues. The CDR3 protein is CASSPRLQDGYTF. Written as DNA, the CDR3 is TGTGCCAGCTCACCACGGTTACAGGATGGCTACACCTTC. The full variable domain, with the rest looked up from reference TRBV18 and TRBJ1-2, is NAGVMQNPRHLVRRRGQEARLRCSPMKGHSHVYWYRQLPEEGLKFMVYLQKENIIDESGMPKERFSAEFPKEGPSILRIQQVVRGDSAAYFCASSPRLQDGYTFGSGTRLTVV.

The V call is TRBV18, the J call TRBJ1-5, with 10 bases fitting TRBD1. J lost 6 bases, V lost 4 bases, and 6 bases had no gene match. This CDR3 is built from 15 residues. Germline CDR1 KGHSH, CDR2 LQKENI. CDR3 region: CASSRGQGRGQPQHF. CDR3 in DNA: TGTGCCAGCTCACGGGGACAGGGGAGAGGTCAGCCCCAGCATTTT.

This clone was recorded a few times. The CDR3 is CSASAGWDYGYTF. CDR3 in DNA: TGCAGTGCTAGTGCGGGGTGGGACTATGGCTACACCTTC. The chain uses TRBV20-1 and TRBJ1-2; D is undetermined. The CDR3 is 13 amino acids. V was pared by 3 bases and J by 3 bases, with 11 bases between. Germline CDR1 is DFQATT and CDR2 is SNEGSKA (reference sequence).

V is TRBV5-6 and J is TRBJ1-2; D not certain. The germline V gene encodes CDR1 SGHDT and CDR2 YYEEEE. Trimming cost V 6 bases and J 3 bases, with 12 bases left between them. The CDR3 is 13 residues long. The CDR3 region has the DNA TGTGCCAGCACCATAAGGAGGTACTATGGCTACACCTTC. The encoded protein is CASTIRRYYGYTF.

V and J are TRBV2 and TRBJ2-2; a weak D match, TRBD1 (5 bases). Per germline, CDR1 SNHLY and CDR2 FYNNEI. Trimming stripped 5 bases from V and 0 bases from J, with 13 bases between. CDR3 length: 16 amino acids. In DNA form, the CDR3 reads TGTGCCAGCAGTTTGGACAACCTTGCGAACACCGGGGAGCTGTTTTTT. Amino acids: CASSLDNLANTGELFF.

The rearrangement joins TRBV6-5 to TRBJ1-4, with D perhaps matching TRBD1 (6 bases). This CDR3 has 14 amino acids. V lost 5 bases to trimming and J lost 1 base, with 8 bases between them. Germline V gene sequence: CDR1 MNHEY, CDR2 SVGAGI. This CDR3 reads CASSTQGTNEKLFF. CDR3 DNA: TGTGCCAGCAGTACACAGGGAACTAATGAAAAACTGTTTTTT.

This clone turned up a few times. The chain employs TRBV9 and TRBJ2-3; 10 bases align to TRBD1. CDR3 length equals 15 residues. J lost 4 bases, V lost 4 bases, and 6 bases had no gene match. CDR1 is SGDLS and CDR2 is YYNGEE in the germline V gene. The CDR3 DNA follows: TGTGCCAGCAGCACCCGGGACAGGGGTCCAGATACGCAGTATTTT. It translates to CASSTRDRGPDTQYF.

This clone has just one count. CDR3 nucleotides: TGTGCCAGAAGCTTCTTTCGACTTTCCCGGTTGACCCCTGGAGATACGCAGTATTTT. This translates into CARSFFRLSRLTPGDTQYF. V is TRBV5-3 and J is TRBJ2-3; no clear D gene. TRBV5-3 is placed among ORFs of uncertain function. Between the trimmed V and J ends, which lost 2 bases and 5 bases, there was a span of 27 bases. This CDR3 contains 19 residues.

The sample holds a few counts of this clone. The chain is built from TRBV28 and TRBJ2-5, with TRBD1 matching over 7 bases. This CDR3 is built from 14 residues. From germline, CDR1 is MDHEN and CDR2 SYDVKM. V gave up 1 base and J gave up 4 bases; unmatched junction bases: 3. Written as DNA, the CDR3 is TGTGCCAGCAGTTTATCAAGGGGGCGAGAGACCCAGTACTTC. Residues: CASSLSRGRETQYF.

The V gene is TRBV11-2, the J gene TRBJ1-1; D ambiguous. In germline, CDR1 is SGHAT, CDR2 FQNNGV. The CDR3 consists of 17 residues. With 3 bases removed from V and 0 bases from J, the gap between germline ends came to 17 bases. CDR3: CASSFARWGAVNTEAFF. In DNA, the CDR3 is TGTGCCAGCAGCTTCGCCAGGTGGGGAGCGGTGAACACTGAAGCTTTCTTT.

This clone was picked up a small number of times. The gene calls are TRBV7-9 and TRBJ1-1; D is uncertain. Per germline, CDR1 SEHNR and CDR2 FQNEAQ (reference sequence). V gave up 1 base and J gave up 1 base, with 13 bases separating them. The CDR3 runs to 16 residues. The CDR3 region has the DNA TGTGCCAGCAGCTTAGGATTAAACAGAAAGAACACTGAAGCTTTCTTT. Amino acid sequence: CASSLGLNRKNTEAFF.

The J gene is TRBJ2-5, the V gene TRBV5-6; 7 bases line up with TRBD1. V lost 3 bases to trimming and J lost 4 bases; unmatched junction nucleotides: 3. The CDR3 is 13 residues long. Germline V lookup: CDR1 SGHDT, CDR2 YYEEEE. DNA for the CDR3: TGTGCCAGCAGCTCCACAGGGGCAGAGACCCAGTACTTC. Its translation is CASSSTGAETQYF.

The V call is TRBV5-1, the J call TRBJ1-3; D is unclear. Germline CDR1 reads SGHRS; CDR2 reads YFSETQ. This CDR3 contains 14 residues. Between the trimmed V and J ends, which lost 4 bases and 4 bases, there was a span of 12 bases. In DNA, the CDR3 is TGCGCCAGCAGCGCCGAGGGAGGGGGAAACACCATATATTTT. As protein: CASSAEGGGNTIYF.

This chain links TRBV28 with TRBJ2-7, with TRBD1 matching 8 bases. This CDR3 has 17 amino acids. Germline lookup yields CDR1 MDHEN and CDR2 SYDVKM. The junction had 9 bases not matched to a gene; V was cut back by 2 bases and J by 0 bases. The DNA of the CDR3 is TGTGCCAGCAGTTTACGCGGCAGGGGGCGGAGCTCCTACGAGCAGTACTTC. This gives the protein CASSLRGRGRSSYEQYF.

The chain carries TRBV7-6 and TRBJ2-7; maybe TRBD2 (5 bases). In germline, CDR1 is SGHVS, CDR2 FNYEAQ. The CDR3 runs to 11 residues. Deletions cut 3 bases from V and 7 bases from J, with 7 bases between. CDR3 sequence: CASSFRGEQYF. CDR3 DNA sequence: TGTGCCAGCAGCTTCCGGGGAGAGCAGTACTTC.

The rearrangement links TRBV4-2 to TRBJ1-6, with 9 bases identical to TRBD1. CDR3 length equals 16 residues. The germline gives CDR1 LGHNA, CDR2 YNFKEQ. J gave up 7 bases and V 1 base, and 5 bases lay outside the gene matches. The CDR3 loop reads CASSQGTGTGNSPLHF. The CDR3 nucleotides are TGTGCCAGCAGCCAAGGGACCGGGACAGGGAATTCACCCCTCCACTTT.

The rearrangement links TRBV19 to TRBJ2-7, with TRBD2 identical over 9 bases. CDR1 is LNHDA, CDR2 SQIVND, per germline (reference sequence). V lost 5 bases, J lost 1 base, and 6 bases stayed unmatched. CDR3 length: 15 residues. This chain's CDR3 is CASSLSGSSSYEQYF. In DNA form, the CDR3 reads TGTGCCAGTAGTCTTAGCGGGAGTAGTTCCTACGAGCAGTACTTC.

The chain employs TRBV7-3 and TRBJ2-7; unclear D gene. Between the trimmed V and J ends, which lost 1 base and 6 bases, there was a span of 4 bases. Germline V gene lookup returns CDR1 SGHTA and CDR2 FQGTGA. The CDR3 runs to 11 residues. The CDR3 loop reads CASSLRSEQYF. The CDR3, as DNA: TGTGCCAGCAGCTTAAGGAGCGAGCAGTACTTC.